A selection of T cell receptor beta chains follows, all from one sample in a study of lymphopenia after photon versus proton radiotherapy. Here immunoSEQ multiplex PCR was the method, and the copy in TCRdb shows in-frame clones only, minus some. Of about 17,000 clones in the sample, roughly 90% are singletons; the top ten hold approximately 1.5%. The sample consisted of peripheral blood, taken from a patient treated with photon-based radiotherapy. These receptors all come from a woman aged 35 to 49 with cholangiocarcinoma. The CDR3 runs from the conserved cysteine through the conserved F or W. Fields, in order: D gene, J gene, clone size, V gene, CDR3 protein, CDR3 DNA. A D gene is named only where the DNA matches it firmly. Size is omitted from some rows. Given values are once, few, many or a class for expanded clones.

-,TRBJ1-4,-,TRBV5-1,CASSFGGLGEKLFF,TGCGCCAGCAGCTTCGGAGGTCTCGGAGAAAAACTGTTTTTT
-,TRBJ1-1,-,TRBV4-2,CASSPLRVGNTEAFF,TGTGCCAGCAGCCCACTTAGGGTGGGGAACACTGAAGCTTTCTTT
TRBD1,TRBJ1-1,-,TRBV5-1,CASSQGQLGMNTEAFF,TGCGCCAGCAGCCAGGGACAGTTAGGGATGAACACTGAAGCTTTCTTT
-,TRBJ2-7,-,TRBV29-1,CSVSEGMREQYF,TGCAGCGTTAGCGAGGGAATGAGGGAGCAGTACTTC
-,TRBJ1-5,-,TRBV19,CASSIAEYNQPQHF,TGTGCCAGTAGTATAGCGGAGTACAATCAGCCCCAGCATTTT
-,TRBJ1-5,-,TRBV7-2,CASNPNLGGNQPQHF,TGTGCCAGCAACCCAAACCTTGGGGGCAATCAGCCCCAGCATTTT
TRBD1,TRBJ2-5,-,TRBV19,CASSIGAGQGRETQYF,TGTGCCAGTAGTATTGGCGCGGGACAGGGTCGGGAGACCCAGTACTTC
-,TRBJ2-3,once,TRBV30,CAWSVGADTQYF,TGTGCCTGGAGTGTCGGGGCAGATACGCAGTATTTT
-,TRBJ2-1,-,TRBV5-1,CASSLMGPPGEQFF,TGCGCCAGCAGCTTGATGGGACCCCCAGGGGAGCAGTTCTTC
TRBD1,TRBJ1-2,-,TRBV30,CAWSLPGGAYYGYTF,TGTGCCTGGAGCCTCCCAGGGGGCGCTTACTATGGCTACACCTTC
-,TRBJ1-6,-,TRBV25-1,CASSPPRGKETLHF,TGTGCCAGCAGTCCCCCCCGCGGGAAAGAGACCCTCCACTTT
TRBD1,TRBJ1-1,-,TRBV19,CASSTLGQGMRAFF,TGTGCCAGTAGTACGCTGGGACAGGGGATGAGAGCTTTCTTT
TRBD1,TRBJ1-2,once,TRBV4-3,CASSQDQGGRGYTF,TGCGCCAGCAGCCAAGATCAAGGGGGCAGGGGCTACACCTTC
-,TRBJ2-7,-,TRBV7-8,CASSLMGREQYF,TGTGCCAGCAGCTTAATGGGGCGCGAGCAGTACTTC
TRBD2,TRBJ2-5,-,TRBV6-5,CASSPGGGTQYF,TGTGCCAGCAGCCCCGGGGGGGGGACCCAGTACTTC
-,TRBJ1-5,-,TRBV6-1,CASSEAADRYQPQHF,TGTGCCAGCAGTGAAGCTGCGGACAGATATCAGCCCCAGCATTTT
-,TRBJ2-1,-,TRBV9,CASSGRRGEDYNEQFF,TGTGCCAGCAGCGGGCGGCGGGGAGAGGACTACAATGAGCAGTTCTTC
TRBD1,TRBJ2-2,-,TRBV27,CASRRQGYTGELFF,TGTGCCAGCAGGAGACAGGGCTACACCGGGGAGCTGTTTTTT
TRBD1,TRBJ1-1,-,TRBV7-9,CASSISQGATEAFF,TGTGCCAGCAGCATCTCACAGGGGGCTACTGAAGCTTTCTTT
TRBD1,TRBJ2-3,-,TRBV10-1,CASSDPGTGPKNTDTQYF,TGCGCCAGCAGTGACCCGGGGACAGGGCCCAAGAACACAGATACGCAGTATTTT
TRBD2,TRBJ2-7,once,TRBV7-3,CASSLSGGAGGSYEQYF,TGTGCCAGCAGCTTATCTGGGGGTGCGGGAGGATCCTACGAGCAGTACTTC
-,TRBJ2-3,-,TRBV2,CASTGPGGADTQYF,TGTGCCAGCACGGGCCCCGGTGGTGCAGATACGCAGTATTTT
-,TRBJ1-6,-,TRBV2,CASGRHDPNSPLHF,TGTGCCAGCGGGAGACATGACCCTAATTCACCCCTCCACTTT
TRBD1,TRBJ2-7,-,TRBV6-1,CASTDRRTGEQYF,TGTGCCAGCACGGACAGGCGAACTGGAGAGCAGTACTTC
TRBD2,TRBJ2-1,-,TRBV5-4,CASSLGGLAGGREQFF,TGTGCCAGCAGCTTGGGAGGACTAGCGGGGGGGCGTGAGCAGTTCTTC
-,TRBJ1-5,-,TRBV25-1,CASQGTGHQPQHF,TGTGCCAGCCAGGGAACGGGGCATCAGCCCCAGCATTTT
-,TRBJ1-3,-,TRBV7-6,CASSPRADTIYF,TGTGCCAGCAGCCCCCGGGCGGACACCATATATTTT
-,TRBJ1-2,-,TRBV5-1,CASSWAREGGYGYTF,TGCGCCAGCAGCTGGGCCAGGGAGGGCGGCTATGGCTACACCTTC
TRBD1,TRBJ1-1,-,TRBV6-5,CASSYSSRGPGTEAFF,TGTGCCAGCAGTTACTCGAGTAGGGGGCCTGGCACTGAAGCTTTCTTT
TRBD1,TRBJ1-2,-,TRBV4-2,CASSQGDRVSLGYTF,TGTGCCAGCAGCCAAGGGGACAGGGTCAGTTTAGGTTACACCTTC
-,TRBJ2-1,-,TRBV7-8,CASTPQGAGGGNEQFF,TGTGCCAGCACCCCTCAAGGGGCGGGCGGCGGCAATGAGCAGTTCTTC
TRBD2,TRBJ2-3,-,TRBV19,CASSIGPSGPSTDAQYF,TGTGCCAGTAGTATAGGACCTAGCGGGCCAAGCACAGATGCGCAGTATTTT
-,TRBJ2-2,-,TRBV18,CASSLGHTQTTGELFF,TGTGCCAGCTCTCTTGGGCACACACAAACCACCGGGGAGCTGTTTTTT
TRBD2,TRBJ2-3,-,TRBV27,CASSSFVAGLSTDTQYF,TGTGCCAGCAGTTCCTTTGTAGCGGGATTAAGCACAGATACGCAGTATTTT
TRBD1,TRBJ1-1,-,TRBV4-2,CASSPTGGILNTEAFF,TGTGCCAGCAGCCCGACAGGGGGCATACTGAACACTGAAGCTTTCTTT
TRBD1,TRBJ1-1,once,TRBV6-5,CASSRQDRGPTEAFF,TGTGCCAGCAGTAGACAGGACAGGGGGCCGACTGAAGCTTTCTTT
-,TRBJ2-2,-,TRBV6-5,CASAWGQNTGELFF,TGTGCCAGCGCCTGGGGACAGAACACCGGGGAGCTGTTTTTT
-,TRBJ2-7,once,TRBV7-2,CASSLSIVSYEQYF,TGTGCCAGCAGCTTAAGCATCGTCTCCTACGAGCAGTACTTC
-,TRBJ1-1,-,TRBV9,CASAIPRGLGNTEAFF,TGTGCCAGTGCCATCCCACGTGGGTTAGGTAACACTGAAGCTTTCTTT
TRBD1,TRBJ1-3,-,TRBV6-1,CASSEAGQASGNTIYF,TGTGCCAGCAGTGAGGCGGGACAGGCCTCTGGAAACACCATATATTTT
TRBD1,TRBJ2-2,-,TRBV30,CAWSGTGTGNTGELFF,TGTGCCTGGAGTGGTACCGGGACAGGGAACACCGGGGAGCTGTTTTTT
TRBD2,TRBJ2-3,-,TRBV18,CASSPPRGGERDTQYF,TGTGCCAGCTCACCACCGCGCGGGGGTGAGCGAGATACGCAGTATTTT
-,TRBJ1-2,-,TRBV5-1,CASSAYPGGRGGYTF,TGCGCCAGCAGCGCCTACCCTGGGGGAAGGGGTGGCTACACCTTC
TRBD1,TRBJ1-6,-,TRBV28,CASRTPTGTGYPLHF,TGTGCCAGCAGAACGCCTACCGGGACAGGGTACCCCCTCCACTTT
TRBD1,TRBJ1-2,once,TRBV19,CASTTIGTGGFYGYTF,TGTGCCAGTACCACTATAGGGACAGGGGGCTTCTATGGCTACACCTTC
-,TRBJ1-2,-,TRBV5-6,CASSLLEGRAYGYTF,TGTGCCAGCAGCTTGTTGGAGGGGCGAGCCTATGGCTACACCTTC
-,TRBJ2-5,-,TRBV1,CTSSQDPDRGEETQYF,TGCACCAGCAGCCAAGATCCCGACAGGGGTGAAGAGACCCAGTACTTC
TRBD1,TRBJ1-1,-,TRBV18,CASSTKTGGADTEAFF,TGTGCCAGCTCAACAAAGACAGGGGGCGCGGACACTGAAGCTTTCTTT
TRBD2,TRBJ2-1,-,TRBV10-3,CAATSGRARVNEQFF,TGTGCCGCGACTAGCGGGAGGGCCAGGGTAAATGAGCAGTTCTTC